This T cell receptor (beta chain) was captured in a study of shared clonotypes between healthy human individuals. Study details: Per donor, three plates held CD4 naive cells, three held CD4 memory, two held CD8 naive and one held CD8 memory.

Once extracted for a subset, genomic DNA was divided evenly among several immunoSEQ plates. Repertoires were generated with immunoSEQ multiplex PCR, while TCRdb's copy carries only in-frame clones and drops some. The sample lists 950,000 to 1,300,000 clones; under 80% were seen once. On this clone: What it recognizes is unknown.

V lost 6 bases and J lost 0, with 12 bases in between. This CDR3 contains 15 residues. Germline V gene data show CDR1 as LNHDA and CDR2 as SQIVND (reference sequence). Study-wide points: Depth of sequencing was expected to influence donor clonotype sharing.

The sample comprised memory CD4+ T cells sorted from blood. Subset denoted: CD45RA-negative fraction. The rearrangement uses TRBV19 and TRBJ1-3; D is ambiguous. The clonotype comes from a man younger than 30 in good health. CDR3: CASREGGSSGNTIYF. In nucleotides, the CDR3 is TGTGCCAGTAGGGAAGGCGGCAGCTCTGGAAACACCATATATTTT.